One and the same sample provided the 9 T cell receptor beta chains below, sequenced in a study of blood T cell repertoires in COVID-19. The protocol was immunoSEQ multiplex PCR, while the TCRdb copy is restricted to in-frame clones and leaves out a portion. The table lists 98,000 or so clones, roughly 89% of them singletons. Material: peripheral blood. The receptors shown here come from a man between 60 and 75 years old with COVID-19, enrolled during active disease.

The rearrangement joins TRBV4-3 to TRBJ1-5, with D uncertain. The germline CDR1 and CDR2 sequences are LGHNA and YSLEER. The CDR3 length is 15 residues. Trimming took off 1 base at V and 0 bases at J, with 7 bases between the two ends. CDR3 DNA: TGCGCCAGCAGCCAAGCCAGTGCTAGCAATCAGCCCCAGCATTTT. This translates into CASSQASASNQPQHF.

The chain has TRBV30 and TRBJ2-5; 8 bases fit TRBD2. Germline V lookup: CDR1 GTSNPN, CDR2 SVGIG (reference sequence). The CDR3 has 13 amino acids. The ends lost 0 bases at V and 3 bases at J; junction bases unmatched: 0. The CDR3 DNA sequence: TGTGCCTGGAGTGTACTAGCGGAAGAGACCCAGTACTTC. As protein: CAWSVLAEETQYF.

This chain connects TRBV11-2 to TRBJ1-1; the D gene is possibly TRBD1 (6 bases). Trimming left V 5 bases short and J 0 bases short, with 10 bases between. The CDR3 runs 14 residues. Germline V gives CDR1 SGHAT, CDR2 FQNNGV. CDR3 region: CASSLDSVNTEAFF. Written as DNA, the CDR3 is TGTGCCAGCAGCCTGGACAGCGTGAACACTGAAGCTTTCTTT.

The chain has TRBV11-2 and TRBJ1-2, with D perhaps TRBD1 (5 bases). This CDR3 comprises 14 residues. Trimming took 1 base from V and 5 from J, leaving 11 bases between them. CDR1 is SGHAT and CDR2 is FQNNGV in the germline V gene. CDR3 residues: CASSLGRVTYGYTF. DNA of the CDR3: TGTGCCAGCAGCTTAGGCAGGGTGACATATGGCTACACCTTC.

The chain employs TRBV10-3 and TRBJ2-7; D possibly corresponds to TRBD1 (8 bases). The V gene lost 6 bases and the J gene lost 4 bases, with 19 bases spanning the gap. The CDR3 spans 15 residues. The germline gives CDR1 ENHRY, CDR2 SYGVKD. The CDR3 loop is CAIRKSTGGGYEQYF. The DNA for the CDR3 is TGTGCCATCAGGAAAAGTACAGGGGGGGGTTACGAGCAGTACTTC.

The chain has TRBV2 and TRBJ1-5, with a tentative D call TRBD1 (5 bases). The CDR3 is made up of 15 amino acids. The V end lost 3 bases, the J end lost 5 bases, and 14 bases lay between the germline ends. Germline CDR1 SNHLY, CDR2 FYNNEI. The CDR3 spells CASSDSGGGYQPQHF. CDR3 nucleotide sequence: TGTGCCAGCAGTGATTCGGGTGGGGGGTATCAGCCCCAGCATTTT.

This clone was seen once. V is TRBV6-5 and J is TRBJ2-1; 10 positions match TRBD2. This CDR3 region has 15 residues. The V segment lost 1 base and the J segment 5 bases; nucleotides outside the gene matches: 2. CDR1 is MNHEY, CDR2 SVGAGI, per germline. The CDR3 protein is CASSYLSGRDNEQFF. The CDR3, as DNA: TGTGCCAGCAGTTACTTAAGCGGGAGGGACAATGAGCAGTTCTTC.

The V call is TRBV18, the J call TRBJ2-7; 8 positions match TRBD1. The CDR3 totals 14 residues. J was trimmed by 0 bases and V by 5 bases; bases with no gene match: 3. Germline CDR1 and CDR2: KGHSH and LQKENI. The CDR3 loop reads CASSKGQASYEQYF. CDR3 DNA sequence: TGTGCCAGCTCAAAGGGACAGGCCTCCTACGAGCAGTACTTC.

V gene TRBV5-6 combines with J gene TRBJ2-7, with 8 nucleotides matching TRBD2. The CDR3 is 14 amino acids. With 2 bases clipped from V and 12 bases from J, the junction kept 13 bases outside the gene matches. Germline-derived CDR1 and CDR2 are SGHDT and YYEEEE. CDR3 residues: CASSFGREVPTWYF. In DNA, the CDR3 is TGTGCCAGCAGCTTCGGGCGGGAGGTTCCTACGTGGTACTTC.